The 28 T cell receptor beta chains below all came from one sample that was sequenced in a study of Graves' ophthalmopathy and Graves' hyperthyroidism. RNA transcripts were the template, and TCR beta CDR3 regions were amplified from them. An initial RT-PCR round employing HTBI primers preceded a second-round multiplex PCR. Using its own MiXCR run on the multiplex PCR reads, TCRdb lists one record per CDR3 protein. Of some 520,000 distinct CDR3 sequences listed, about 15% are singletons. The material sequenced was blood. Receptors originate from a woman under 40 with Graves' ophthalmopathy.

This clonotype appeared many times. The chain couples TRBV6-1 to TRBJ1-5; no firm D call. The ends were cut back, 6 bases at V and 4 bases at J, with 10 bases in the middle. Germline-derived CDR1 and CDR2 are MNHNS and SASEGT. The CDR3 totals 13 residues. As DNA, the CDR3 is TGTGCCAGCAGCGAGGTTCCTAATCAGCCCCAGCATTTT. Protein sequence: CASSEVPNQPQHF.

This clonotype was detected ten times or more. The genes are TRBV7-9 and TRBJ2-7; perhaps D is TRBD1 or TRBD2 (5 bases each). Trimming left V 10 bases short and J 0 bases short, with 16 bases between. The germline gives CDR1 SEHNR, CDR2 FQNEAQ (reference sequence). This CDR3 comprises 14 residues. The chain's CDR3 is CATDTGTHSYEQYF. The DNA of the CDR3 is TGTGCCACCGATACCGGGACCCACTCCTACGAGCAGTACTTC.

This clonotype was seen at least ten times. The chain joins TRBV7-3 to TRBJ2-5; possible D gene TRBD1, 7 bases. The CDR3 runs to 14 residues. CDR1 and CDR2 from the germline V gene are SGHTA and FQGTGA. The V end lost 1 base, the J end lost 7 bases, and 13 bases lay between the germline ends. This CDR3 is CASSLRGGGLTQYF. The DNA for the CDR3 is TGTGCCAGCAGCTTAAGAGGAGGGGGCTTGACCCAGTACTTC.

In this sample, this clonotype turned up many times. The chain combines TRBV19 with TRBJ1-5; 9 nucleotides line up with TRBD1. The CDR3 sequence is 14 residues long. J gave up 4 bases and V 8 bases, and 6 bases lay outside the gene matches. The germline V gene encodes CDR1 LNHDA and CDR2 SQIVND (reference sequence). The CDR3 DNA reads as TGTGCCAGTCACGGGACAGGGTATAATCAGCCCCAGCATTTT. Translated, it gives CASHGTGYNQPQHF.

This clonotype occurred a few times. This chain connects TRBV18 to TRBJ1-5, with D hard to call. Per the germline V gene, CDR1 is KGHSH and CDR2 is LQKENI. This CDR3 has 13 amino acids. V was shortened by 1 base and J by 4 bases, with 5 bases between the two germline ends. Written as DNA, the CDR3 is TGTGCCAGCTCACCACAGTTAAATCAGCCCCAGCATTTT. This translates into CASSPQLNQPQHF.

Concerning this clonotype: This could be a read error, since a much larger clone is one nucleotide away. The chain carries TRBV6-1 and TRBJ2-7; TRBD2 aligns across 9 bases. Germline lookup yields CDR1 MNHNS and CDR2 SASEGT. The CDR3 runs to 15 residues. The CDR3 DNA is TGTGCCAGCAGTGATGGACTAGCGAGGTACTACGAGCGGTACTTC. It yields the protein CASSDGLARYYERYF.

This clonotype was counted a few times. The chain couples TRBV4-2 to TRBJ2-2, with a possible D match to TRBD2 (6 bases). CDR3 length: 15 amino acids. V was shortened by 1 base and J by 5 bases, with 11 bases between the two germline ends. Germline V lookup: CDR1 LGHNA, CDR2 YNFKEQ. CDR3 DNA: TGTGCCAGCAGCCAAGCGGGGGTTGAAACCGGGGAGCTGTTTTTT. Translation: CASSQAGVETGELFF.

Comments on this clonotype: A read error may produce the germline difference seen at one junction end. The chain joins TRBV5-1 to TRBJ2-7; 7 positions match TRBD1. The CDR3 extends over 15 amino acids. Per germline, CDR1 SGHRS and CDR2 YFSETQ. The CDR3 loop is CASSAATGVSYGQYF. The CDR3 coding sequence is TGCGCCAGCAGCGCCGCCACAGGGGTCTCCTACGGGCAGTACTTC.

This clonotype came up many times. The V call is TRBV6-1, the J call TRBJ2-5, with TRBD1 as a possible D gene (6 bases). Germline CDR1 MNHNS, CDR2 SASEGT. This CDR3 contains 14 residues. Deletions cut 7 bases from V and 3 bases from J, with 15 bases between. The CDR3 DNA reads as TGTGCCAGCAAACCGGGACAAAAGGAAGAGACCCAGTACTTC. Amino acid sequence: CASKPGQKEETQYF.

The gene calls are TRBV6-1 and TRBJ1-5, with 10 bases fitting TRBD1. The V and J ends lost 2 bases and 6 bases, in that order; junction bases with no gene match: 10. Germline V gene sequence: CDR1 MNHNS, CDR2 SASEGT. This CDR3 comprises 17 residues. CDR3 amino acids: CASSEIRGQGFPQPQHF. In DNA form, the CDR3 reads TGTGCCAGCAGTGAAATTAGGGGACAGGGGTTCCCTCAGCCCCAGCATTTT.

This clonotype was counted ten times or more. The rearrangement uses TRBV12-3 or TRBV12-4 and TRBJ1-1; D gene unclear. The CDR3 runs 12 residues. Trimming took 4 bases from V and 11 from J, leaving 14 bases between them. In DNA form, the CDR3 reads TGTGCCAGCAGTTCTGGATTGGACGGGGCTTTCTTT. It yields the protein CASSSGLDGAFF.

With respect to this clonotype: The junction and the germline gene differ at one end; a read error may be behind it. This rearrangement joins TRBV6-1 to TRBJ1-1; 9 bases agree with TRBD1. From germline, CDR1 is MNHNS and CDR2 SASEGT. This CDR3 comprises 15 residues. The CDR3 loop reads CASRATGTGSTDAFF. The CDR3 bases are TGTGCCAGCAGGGCCACCGGGACAGGGTCCACTGATGCTTTCTTT.

This clonotype was seen only a few times. CDR3 nucleotide sequence: TGCGCCAGCAGCTTGGGGACAGGGGCCACAGATACGCAGTATTTT. It codes for CASSLGTGATDTQYF. The chain has TRBV5-1 and TRBJ2-3, with 9 positions matching TRBD1. The V and J ends lost 0 bases and 2 bases, in that order; junction bases with no gene match: 1. CDR1 and CDR2 (germline): SGHRS, YFSETQ. The length of the CDR3 is 15 residues.

This clonotype was observed many times. The chain has TRBV5-1 and TRBJ1-2; D gene ambiguous. V lost 4 bases to trimming and J lost 2 bases, with 18 bases between them. The length of the CDR3 is 16 residues. Germline CDR1 is SGHRS and CDR2 is YFSETQ. The CDR3 DNA follows: TGCGCCAGCAGCAGGACGGCGGCAGAGAAGAACTATGGCTACACCTTC. Translated: CASSRTAAEKNYGYTF.

This clonotype was found many times. Here the CDR3 reads CASSYLLRLAGGETQYF. The CDR3 DNA reads as TGTGCCAGCAGTTACCTCTTACGGCTAGCGGGAGGAGAGACCCAGTACTTC. This chain uses TRBV6-2 or TRBV6-3 with TRBJ2-5; 11 positions match TRBD2. The V gene's germline CDR1 is MNHEY and CDR2 SVGEGT. V was pared by 2 bases and J by 4 bases, with 9 bases of the junction left unmatched. CDR3 length equals 17 residues.

This clonotype has ten or more counts. The chain links TRBV10-3 to TRBJ2-2; D gene uncertain. V was cut by 4 bases and J by 0 bases, with 15 bases left in between. This CDR3 contains 17 residues. Germline CDR1 reads ENHRY; CDR2 reads SYGVKD. DNA for the CDR3: TGTGCCATCAGTGCGACCAGGCGCTACTCGAACACCGGGGAGCTGTTTTTT. Protein: CAISATRRYSNTGELFF.

This clonotype was counted ten times or more. V and J are TRBV2 and TRBJ2-5, with D unclear. The CDR3 contains 15 residues. Germline V gene sequence: CDR1 SNHLY, CDR2 FYNNEI. V was cut by 8 bases and J by 1 base, with 17 bases left in between. CDR3 residues: CASSPLGKIQETQYF. DNA for the CDR3: TGTGCCAGCTCCCCCCTCGGCAAAATCCAAGAGACCCAGTACTTC.

Ten or more counts support this clonotype. The gene calls are TRBV6-2 or TRBV6-3 and TRBJ2-7; 8 bases match TRBD2. Germline V gene data show CDR1 as MNHEY and CDR2 as SVGEGT. The CDR3 has 15 amino acids. V lost 0 bases and J lost 4; bases outside the gene matches: 5. CDR3 sequence: CASSYSRREGYEQYF. The CDR3 nucleotides are TGTGCCAGCAGTTACTCCCGCCGGGAGGGATACGAGCAGTACTTC.

The V and J genes are TRBV6-2 or TRBV6-3 and TRBJ2-4, with D perhaps matching TRBD2 (6 bases). CDR3 length equals 12 residues. CDR1 MNHEY and CDR2 SVGEGT come from the germline V gene. V lost 5 bases to trimming and J lost 10 bases, with 12 bases between them. CDR3 protein: CASSPPGGIQYF. In DNA form, the CDR3 reads TGTGCCAGCAGTCCACCCGGGGGAATTCAGTACTTC.

This clonotype has ten or more counts. The chain carries TRBV19 and TRBJ1-6; D is possibly TRBD1 (6 bases). This CDR3 has 16 residues. Germline CDR1 and CDR2: LNHDA and SQIVND (reference sequence). V lost 2 bases, J lost 7 bases, and 15 bases lay in between. CDR3 coding DNA: TGTGCCAGTAGTATAAGGTGGACAGCGGTAAATTCACCCCTCCACTTT. Translated: CASSIRWTAVNSPLHF.

The V gene is TRBV12-3 or TRBV12-4, the J gene TRBJ1-2; no reliable D call. This CDR3 is built from 15 residues. Trimming took off 2 bases at V and 6 bases at J, with 16 bases between the two ends. The chain's CDR3 is CASSLKRAVNHGYTF. DNA for the CDR3: TGTGCCAGCAGTTTAAAAAGGGCGGTGAACCATGGCTACACCTTC.

This clonotype showed up many times. This chain links TRBV11-2 with TRBJ2-5; TRBD1 might be the D (6 bases). Germline V gene data show CDR1 as SGHAT and CDR2 as FQNNGV. Deletions cut 5 bases from V and 1 base from J, with 17 bases between. This CDR3 contains 16 residues. In nucleotides, the CDR3 is TGTGCCAGCAGCCCAGTCAGGGGCGCCACCCAAGAGACCCAGTACTTC. Translated: CASSPVRGATQETQYF.

This clonotype was recorded at least ten times. The chain carries TRBV6-1 and TRBJ1-1; 7 bases line up with TRBD1. The germline V gene encodes CDR1 MNHNS and CDR2 SASEGT. The CDR3 totals 16 residues. The V segment lost 4 bases and the J segment 1 base; nucleotides outside the gene matches: 9. The CDR3 sequence is CASSGDRVGWNTEAFF. The CDR3 DNA is TGTGCCAGCAGTGGCGACAGGGTAGGTTGGAACACTGAAGCTTTCTTT.

The table lists this clonotype with many counts. This may stem from a read error, because a much larger clone lies one nucleotide away. The V gene is TRBV6-4, the J gene TRBJ2-7; D may be TRBD2 (5 bases). Between the trimmed V and J ends, which lost 3 bases and 3 bases, there was a span of 9 bases. This CDR3 is 13 amino acids long. Germline loops: CDR1 MRHNA, CDR2 SNTAGT. DNA of the CDR3: TGTGCCAGCAGTGAAAGGGAGTTCTACGAGCAGTACTTC. Translation gives CASSEREFYEQYF.

Ten or more counts support this clonotype. In DNA, the CDR3 is TGTGCCAGCATTAGTGCCGGGACAGGGGTTTCCTACGAGCAGTACTTC. Residues: CASISAGTGVSYEQYF. This sequence joins TRBV28 and TRBJ2-7; 10 positions match TRBD1. The germline V gene encodes CDR1 MDHEN and CDR2 SYDVKM. This CDR3 contains 16 residues. V lost 7 bases and J lost 1; bases outside the gene matches: 10.

This chain links TRBV12-3 or TRBV12-4 with TRBJ2-3; the D gene is possibly TRBD2 (6 bases). The CDR3 has 15 amino acids. Trimming took 2 bases from V and 1 from J, leaving 10 bases between them. The CDR3 is CASSLRGAGTDTQYF. The DNA for the CDR3 is TGTGCCAGCAGTTTACGCGGGGCCGGCACAGATACGCAGTATTTT.

This clonotype was observed many times. The chain is built from TRBV6-5 and TRBJ1-2; D is uncertain. The length of the CDR3 is 14 residues. V was cut by 0 bases and J by 8 bases, with 13 bases left in between. Germline loops: CDR1 MNHEY, CDR2 SVGAGI. The CDR3 sequence: CASSYSFGDEGYTF. Written as DNA, the CDR3 is TGTGCCAGCAGTTACTCCTTCGGGGATGAAGGCTACACCTTC.

This clonotype was detected ten times or more. The chain uses TRBV9 and TRBJ1-3; D unclear. Per the germline V gene, CDR1 is SGDLS and CDR2 is YYNGEE. CDR3 size: 18 residues. V was trimmed by 2 bases and J by 0 bases, leaving 18 bases between them. The CDR3 loop reads CASSVRPTEPDSGNTIYF. In nucleotides, the CDR3 is TGTGCCAGCAGCGTTCGCCCGACTGAACCTGACTCTGGAAACACCATATATTTT. The full variable domain, rest sourced from reference TRBV9 and TRBJ1-3, is DSGVTQTPKHLITATGQRVTLRCSPRSGDLSVYWYQQSLDQGLQFLIQYYNGEERAKGNILERFSAQQFPDLHSELNLSSLELGDSALYFCASSVRPTEPDSGNTIYFGEGSWLTVV.